This note documents a single TCR beta chain sequence. Its specificity is not known. The data were produced by immunoSEQ multiplex PCR, yet TCRdb's version contains in-frame clones alone and is incomplete. The data show some 2.1 million clones, approximately 94% seen once. CDR3 size: 12 residues. Germline-derived CDR1 and CDR2 are SGHDT and YYEEEE. V lost 7 bases and J lost 4, with 10 bases in between. Naive CD8 cells were CD45RO-negative, positively selected for CCR7, excluding terminally differentiated effector memory CD45RA+ cells. This entry belongs to a study of shared clonotypes between healthy human individuals. Broader study findings: Naive subsets typically showed greater estimated richness than memory subsets.

The sample comprised naive CD8+ T cells sorted from blood. The TCR sequence derives from a man younger than 35 in good health. The gene calls are TRBV5-6 and TRBJ2-3; D may match TRBD1 or TRBD2 (6 bases each). CDR3 amino acids: CASEGGSDTQYF. In DNA, the CDR3 is TGTGCCAGCGAGGGGGGATCAGATACGCAGTATTTT.